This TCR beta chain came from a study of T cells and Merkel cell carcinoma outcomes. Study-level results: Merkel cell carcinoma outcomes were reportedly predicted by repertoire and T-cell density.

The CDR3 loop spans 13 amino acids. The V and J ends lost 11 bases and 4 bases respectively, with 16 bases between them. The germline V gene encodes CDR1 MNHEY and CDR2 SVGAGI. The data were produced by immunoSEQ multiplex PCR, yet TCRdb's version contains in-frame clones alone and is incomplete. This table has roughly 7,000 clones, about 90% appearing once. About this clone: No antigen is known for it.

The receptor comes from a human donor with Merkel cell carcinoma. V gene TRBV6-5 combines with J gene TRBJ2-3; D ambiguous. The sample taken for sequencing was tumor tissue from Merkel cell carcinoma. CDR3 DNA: TGTGCCCGGGCAAGAGAATGGGCAGATACGCAGTATTTT. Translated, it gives CARAREWADTQYF.